This section outlines one TCR beta chain sequence together with its context. Each sample yielded at least 6 million isolated PBMCs. Trimming cost V 5 bases and J 6 bases; bases outside gene matches: 9. The length of the CDR3 is 14 residues. This sample is part of a study of blood T cells in healthy people across ages. Combining a sample-barcoded 5' primer with a J-beta primer mix, a second PCR ran for roughly 7 to 11 cycles. Researchers report that a template-switch adaptor with 12 random nucleotides tagged each cDNA molecule. TCRdb ran MiXCR on the 5' RACE reads and lists one entry per CDR3 protein. The repertoire holds about 970,000 distinct CDR3 sequences, 51% seen once, with 20% to 25% in the top ten.

This receptor was identified in a woman aged 60 to 75 in good health. Sequenced: blood. V and J are TRBV12-3 or TRBV12-4 and TRBJ1-1; 7 nucleotides align to TRBD1. The CDR3 DNA is TGTGCCAGCAGTCTAACGACAGGGTCGTCTGAAGCTTTCTTT. Translated: CASSLTTGSSEAFF.